Reported below is one TCR beta chain. Its specificity is unknown. The entry originates in a study of post-analysis software for immune sequencing data. Findings and limits, study-wide: Compared with controls, patients had more of about five TRBV segments, including TRBV5-6, TRBV5-1 and TRBV20-1.

The V gene's germline CDR1 is MNHNS and CDR2 SASEGT. The CDR3 extends over 16 amino acids. Trimming took off 4 bases at V and 0 bases at J, with 13 bases between the two ends. Unique molecular identifiers were present in the TCR beta cDNA libraries. TCRdb independently ran MiXCR on the PCR reads; one entry per CDR3 protein. Altogether roughly 870,000 distinct CDR3 sequences are present, roughly 50% being singletons, with the ten largest covering approximately 4.5%. The TCR originated in a girl under 18 with multiple sclerosis. The specimen was blood. This sequence joins TRBV6-1 and TRBJ1-3, with no clear D. The CDR3 is CASSVHPGSSGNTIYF. The CDR3 DNA follows: TGTGCCAGCAGTGTTCACCCGGGGAGCTCTGGAAACACCATATATTTT.